Listed below are T cell receptor beta chains from one sample, sequenced in a study of shared clonotypes between healthy human individuals. TCRdb keeps only in-frame clones here, not all; method: immunoSEQ multiplex PCR. The top ten clones hold roughly 1.7% of a sample with hundreds of thousands of clones, about 74% of them seen once. The sample taken for sequencing was memory CD4+ T cells sorted from blood. The origin of the receptors is a young woman in good health. CDR3s include the opening cysteine and the closing phenylalanine or tryptophan. Each record gives: clone size, D gene, J gene, V gene, CDR3 DNA, CDR3 protein. D genes are given only for firm matches. A clone size is listed for some rows: how often the clone was seen (once, few, many), or a class if it is expanded.

once,TRBD2,TRBJ2-7,TRBV28,TGTGCCAGCAGTTTATCTGGGGGGGCCTACGAGCAGTACTTC,CASSLSGGAYEQYF
NA,NA,TRBJ1-2,TRBV2,TGTGCCAGCAGGTTCGGGCAGGGGAGGAACTATGGCTACACCTTC,CASRFGQGRNYGYTF
NA,TRBD1,TRBJ1-1,TRBV6-6,TGTGCCAGCAGTGCGGACAGGACGAGTACTGAAGCTTTCTTT,CASSADRTSTEAFF
NA,TRBD1,TRBJ1-3,TRBV10-3,TGTGCCATCAGCGCCGGGACAGGGAACTCTGGAAACACCATATATTTT,CAISAGTGNSGNTIYF
few,TRBD1,TRBJ1-1,TRBV27,TGTGCCAGCAGTCGCCCGACAGGGTTTGGCACTGAAGCTTTCTTT,CASSRPTGFGTEAFF
once,NA,TRBJ2-1,TRBV28,TGTGCCAGCAGTTTACCGGAGGACTACAATGAGCAGTTCTTC,CASSLPEDYNEQFF
NA,TRBD1,TRBJ1-5,TRBV7-8,TGTGCCAGCAGCTTAAACGGACAGGGCCTAAGCAATCAGCCCCAGCATTTT,CASSLNGQGLSNQPQHF
NA,NA,TRBJ1-1,TRBV7-9,TGTGCCAGCAGCTTAGGGACATCGAACACTGAAGCTTTCTTT,CASSLGTSNTEAFF
NA,NA,TRBJ2-3,TRBV9,TGTGCCAGCAGCGTTTCTGGGGATTCAGATACGCAGTATTTT,CASSVSGDSDTQYF
NA,NA,TRBJ2-5,TRBV19,TGTGCCAGTAGTATAGATCCAGCGGACCGTGATATTTCCCAGTACTTC,CASSIDPADRDISQYF
few,NA,TRBJ1-5,TRBV6-6,TGTGCCAGCAATTCTCAGGGCGTTAGCAATCAGCCCCAGCATTTT,CASNSQGVSNQPQHF